The next 25 T cell receptor beta chains were all read from a single sample in a study of T-cell reconstitution after alpha-beta-depleted transplantation in children. Unique molecular identifiers were used in preparing the TCRbeta library. Each CDR3 protein is one row after TCRdb ran MiXCR on the PCR reads. The sample lists roughly 280,000 distinct CDR3 sequences, roughly 10% occurring once. The material was peripheral blood, obtained 180 days after TCRalphabeta/CD19-depleted stem cell transplant. Every receptor here comes from a male patient aged 2-15 years who had a stem cell transplant for chronic granulomatous disease, so the T cells may come from the graft donor.

In its sample, this clonotype was seen a few times. V usage is TRBV7-9 and J usage is TRBJ2-7; 11 bases agree with TRBD2. With 4 bases clipped from V and 3 bases from J, the junction kept 2 bases outside the gene matches. The germline CDR1 and CDR2 sequences are SEHNR and FQNEAQ (reference sequence). This CDR3 comprises 14 residues. The CDR3 here is CASSSLAGDYEQYF. The CDR3 region has the DNA TGTGCCAGCAGCTCACTAGCGGGGGACTACGAGCAGTACTTC. Full variable domain (rest looked up from reference TRBV7-9 and TRBJ2-7): DTGVSQNPRHKITKRGQNVTFRCDPISEHNRLYWYRQTLGQGPEFLTYFQNEAQLEKSRLLSDRFSAERPKGSFSTLEIQRTEQGDSAMYLCASSSLAGDYEQYFGPGTRLTVT.

This clonotype was picked up many times. This rearrangement joins TRBV4-3 to TRBJ2-7; D is perhaps TRBD1 (6 bases). V dropped 1 base and J dropped 2 bases, with 9 bases sitting between them. CDR1 is LGHNA and CDR2 is YSLEER in the germline V gene. The CDR3 totals 14 residues. The CDR3 region is CASSQVPGAYEQYF. In DNA form, the CDR3 reads TGCGCCAGCAGCCAAGTTCCAGGGGCCTACGAGCAGTACTTC.

Many counts were recorded for this clonotype. The rearrangement links TRBV4-1 to TRBJ2-1; 11 bases align to TRBD2. The CDR3 spans 17 residues. J lost 6 bases, V lost 0 bases, and 7 bases had no gene match. CDR1 and CDR2 from the germline V gene are MGHRA and YSYEKL. CDR3 DNA sequence: TGCGCCAGCAGCCAAGATTCTACTAGCGGGAGTATCAATGAGCAGTTCTTC. Its translation: CASSQDSTSGSINEQFF.

This clonotype was detected ten times or more. This chain links TRBV11-1 with TRBJ2-5; the match to TRBD2 covers 9 bases. The germline CDR1 and CDR2 sequences are SGHAT and FQDESV (reference sequence). The length of the CDR3 is 18 residues. The trim removed 8 bases at V and 3 bases at J, leaving 19 bases unmatched. CDR3 DNA: TGTGCCAGCTCGAAGGGTTCGACTAGCGGAAGAAGGGAAGAGACCCAGTACTTC. Translating it yields CASSKGSTSGRREETQYF.

The chain has TRBV18 and TRBJ1-5; no reliable D call. CDR1 is KGHSH and CDR2 is LQKENI in the germline V gene. Trimming removed 3 bases at V and 3 bases at J, with 12 bases between. The CDR3 is 15 amino acids. Here the CDR3 reads CASSPGLGNNQPQHF. The CDR3 DNA reads TGTGCCAGCTCACCCGGGTTGGGAAACAATCAGCCCCAGCATTTT.

This clonotype has a count of ten or more. The genes are TRBV9 and TRBJ2-1, with no clear D. CDR1 is SGDLS and CDR2 is YYNGEE in the germline V gene. Trimming left V 0 bases short and J 4 bases short, with 8 bases between. The CDR3 spans 14 residues. CDR3 nucleotides: TGTGCCAGCAGCGTAGAAGACTTTTACAATGAGCAGTTCTTC. Its translation: CASSVEDFYNEQFF.

The chain employs TRBV14 and TRBJ1-5; D is unclear. Germline V gene data show CDR1 as SGHDN and CDR2 as FVKESK. This CDR3 has 21 amino acids. V lost 0 bases and J lost 3, with 27 bases in between. The CDR3 is CASSQEERDPSWGRDNQPQHF. In nucleotides, the CDR3 is TGTGCCAGCAGCCAAGAAGAACGCGATCCCTCCTGGGGTAGAGACAATCAGCCCCAGCATTTT.

The sample holds many counts of this clonotype. V usage is TRBV3-1 and J usage is TRBJ2-7; 8 positions match TRBD2. This CDR3 contains 16 residues. J was trimmed by 0 bases and V by 3 bases; bases with no gene match: 7. Germline lookup yields CDR1 LGHDT and CDR2 YNNKEL (reference sequence). CDR3 DNA: TGTGCCAGCAGCCAGGAAAGACTAGCGTTCTCCTACGAGCAGTACTTC. Amino acid sequence: CASSQERLAFSYEQYF.

This clonotype was detected ten times or more. J is TRBJ2-1 and V is TRBV10-3; D is perhaps TRBD1 or TRBD2 (6 bases each). The germline V gene encodes CDR1 ENHRY and CDR2 SYGVKD. Trimming stripped 0 bases from V and 10 bases from J, with 19 bases between. The CDR3 length is 16 residues. CDR3 residues: CAISESGGLGSGEQFF. The CDR3 DNA follows: TGTGCCATCAGTGAGTCGGGGGGCCTAGGATCTGGGGAGCAGTTCTTC.

This clonotype was recorded many times. In DNA form, the CDR3 reads TGTGCCAGCAGCTTTTCAGCGGGGGGGCGCACAGATACGCAGTATTTT. It translates to CASSFSAGGRTDTQYF. V usage is TRBV7-2 and J usage is TRBJ2-3; TRBD2 aligns across 10 bases. J was trimmed by 1 base and V by 3 bases; bases with no gene match: 4. Germline lookup yields CDR1 SGHTA and CDR2 FQGNSA. CDR3 length: 16 residues.

Many counts were recorded for this clonotype. The V and J genes are TRBV20-1 and TRBJ2-3, with 10 positions matching TRBD2. CDR1 is DFQATT and CDR2 is SNEGSKA in the germline V gene (reference sequence). V lost 7 bases, J lost 2 bases, and 3 bases stayed unmatched. The CDR3 totals 13 residues. CDR3 nucleotides: TGCAGTGTACTAGCGGGGAACACAGATACGCAGTATTTT. Residues: CSVLAGNTDTQYF.

This clonotype has at least ten counts. CDR3 in amino acids: CASSPPGPFYEQYF. The CDR3 DNA reads as TGTGCCAGCAGCCCCCCCGGGCCTTTCTACGAGCAGTACTTC. The chain couples TRBV7-8 to TRBJ2-7; D unresolved. Germline CDR1 is SGHVS and CDR2 is FQNEAQ. Trimming pared 5 bases from V and 3 bases from J, leaving 14 bases between. This CDR3 has 14 amino acids.

At least ten counts were recorded for this clonotype. This chain connects TRBV2 to TRBJ2-5, with 7 bases matching TRBD1. After removal of 8 bases from V and 2 bases from J, the junction contained 2 bases not matched to a gene. Germline CDR1 is SNHLY and CDR2 is FYNNEI. CDR3 length equals 12 residues. This CDR3 reads CASGTAQETQYF. The CDR3 coding sequence is TGTGCCAGCGGGACAGCGCAAGAGACCCAGTACTTC.

Many counts were recorded for this clonotype. The chain links TRBV4-1 to TRBJ2-5, with 10 bases that match TRBD2. Per germline, CDR1 MGHRA and CDR2 YSYEKL. With V trimmed by 1 base and J by 7 bases, 6 bases remained unmatched. This CDR3 contains 15 residues. CDR3 sequence: CASSQGSRLAGTQYF. CDR3 nucleotide sequence: TGCGCCAGCAGCCAAGGTTCCCGACTAGCGGGGACCCAGTACTTC.

This clonotype was counted many times. The rearrangement joins TRBV4-2 to TRBJ2-7, with 9 bases identical to TRBD1. The V and J ends lost 4 bases and 5 bases, in that order; junction bases with no gene match: 9. The V gene's germline CDR1 is LGHNA and CDR2 YNFKEQ. The CDR3 has 15 amino acids. As DNA, the CDR3 is TGTGCCAGCAGCCCTCCCGGGACAGGGAGCCACGAGCAGTACTTC. It yields the protein CASSPPGTGSHEQYF.

In this sample, this clonotype turned up many times. J is TRBJ2-3 and V is TRBV28; TRBD1 matches at 8 bases. CDR3 length: 16 residues. V was pared by 6 bases and J by 2 bases, with 10 bases of the junction left unmatched. Germline CDR1 is MDHEN and CDR2 is SYDVKM. The CDR3: CASSPLDRVVTDTQYF. The CDR3 coding sequence is TGTGCCAGCAGCCCACTGGACAGGGTTGTCACAGATACGCAGTATTTT. The entire variable domain, with the rest obtained from reference TRBV28 and TRBJ2-3, is as follows: DVKVTQSSRYLVKRTGEKVFLECVQDMDHENMFWYRQDPGLGLRLIYFSYDVKMKEKGDIPEGYSVSREKKERFSLILESASTNQTSMYLCASSPLDRVVTDTQYFGPGTRLTVL.

This clonotype has just a few counts. The V call is TRBV11-2, the J call TRBJ2-3; D may be TRBD1 (5 bases). There are 13 residues in the CDR3. Germline-derived CDR1 and CDR2 are SGHAT and FQNNGV. V was shortened by 5 bases and J by 4 bases, with 10 bases between the two germline ends. CDR3: CASSIGVADTQYF. In nucleotides, the CDR3 is TGTGCCAGCAGCATAGGGGTGGCAGATACGCAGTATTTT.

This clonotype appeared many times. The chain carries TRBV27 and TRBJ2-6, with 8 bases identical to TRBD1. The CDR3 loop spans 19 amino acids. Germline CDR1 is MNHEY and CDR2 is SMNVEV (reference sequence). Germline trimming cut 4 bases from V and 1 base from J; bases unmatched to any gene: 12. The CDR3 loop reads CASSYLRTGWTSGANVLTF. In DNA, the CDR3 is TGTGCCAGCAGTTACCTACGGACAGGGTGGACTTCTGGGGCCAACGTCCTGACTTTC.

The sample holds many counts of this clonotype. The chain joins TRBV10-3 to TRBJ2-7; D gene ambiguous. The CDR3 covers 15 residues. Germline CDR1 reads ENHRY; CDR2 reads SYGVKD. The V end lost 4 bases, the J end lost 6 bases, and 19 bases lay between the germline ends. CDR3 sequence reads: CAISGMTGVAAEQYF. CDR3 sequence (DNA): TGTGCCATCAGTGGGATGACTGGGGTAGCTGCCGAGCAGTACTTC.

There are many counts of this clonotype. The rearrangement links TRBV9 to TRBJ1-3, with TRBD1 identical over 9 bases. CDR3 length equals 17 residues. Germline trimming cut 4 bases from V and 2 bases from J; bases unmatched to any gene: 10. In germline, CDR1 is SGDLS, CDR2 YYNGEE. The CDR3 here is CASSSYTGGAPGNTIYF. Written as DNA, the CDR3 is TGTGCCAGCAGCTCATATACAGGGGGCGCCCCTGGAAACACCATATATTTT. Using reference TRBV9 and TRBJ1-3 for the parts outside the CDR3, the full variable domain is DSGVTQTPKHLITATGQRVTLRCSPRSGDLSVYWYQQSLDQGLQFLIQYYNGEERAKGNILERFSAQQFPDLHSELNLSSLELGDSALYFCASSSYTGGAPGNTIYFGEGSWLTVV.

This clonotype was seen at least ten times. The chain joins TRBV27 to TRBJ2-3; D might be TRBD1 (5 bases). The CDR3 has 13 amino acids. V shed 5 bases and J shed 1 base, with 7 bases lying between them. Per the germline V gene, CDR1 is MNHEY and CDR2 is SMNVEV (reference sequence). The CDR3 DNA follows: TGTGCCAGCAGTAGCAGGGGCACAGATACGCAGTATTTT. This encodes CASSSRGTDTQYF.

This clonotype occurred many times. The chain joins TRBV5-1 to TRBJ2-7, with 8 bases lining up with TRBD2. The V gene's germline CDR1 is SGHRS and CDR2 YFSETQ. Germline trimming cut 0 bases from V and 7 bases from J; bases unmatched to any gene: 9. There are 15 residues in the CDR3. The CDR3, as DNA: TGCGCCAGCAGCTTGGGACTAGCGAAGTTCGGGGAGCAGTACTTC. Translated, it gives CASSLGLAKFGEQYF. Full variable domain (remainder filled in from reference TRBV5-1 and TRBJ2-7): KAGVTQTPRYLIKTRGQQVTLSCSPISGHRSVSWYQQTPGQGLQFLFEYFSETQRNKGNFPGRFSGRQFSNSRSEMNVSTLELGDSALYLCASSLGLAKFGEQYFGPGTRLTVT.

This clonotype was counted many times. J is TRBJ2-1 and V is TRBV7-2; 10 nucleotides align to TRBD2. Per germline, CDR1 SGHTA and CDR2 FQGNSA. The CDR3 has 21 residues. V lost 0 bases and J lost 0; bases outside the gene matches: 14. The chain's CDR3 is CASSLAGVGLAISSSYNEQFF. CDR3 nucleotides: TGTGCCAGCAGCTTAGCGGGTGTGGGACTAGCGATTTCGAGCTCCTACAATGAGCAGTTCTTC.

This clonotype was counted many times. The rearrangement uses TRBV20-1 and TRBJ2-3; TRBD2 matches 9 bases. CDR1 is DFQATT and CDR2 is SNEGSKA in the germline V gene (reference sequence). V dropped 5 bases and J dropped 5; count of bases not matched to a gene: 11. CDR3 length: 15 amino acids. CDR3 region: CSAESASGMVDTQYF. For the CDR3, the DNA is TGCAGTGCTGAATCGGCTAGCGGGATGGTAGATACGCAGTATTTT.

This clonotype was observed at least ten times. The CDR3 spells CASSLVKTGENEKLFF. The CDR3 DNA reads TGTGCCAGCAGCTTAGTTAAGACCGGCGAAAATGAAAAACTGTTTTTT. The chain employs TRBV7-9 and TRBJ1-4; D not resolved. Germline-derived CDR1 and CDR2 are SEHNR and FQNEAQ (reference sequence). Trimming took off 1 base at V and 5 bases at J, with 14 bases between the two ends. There are 16 residues in the CDR3.